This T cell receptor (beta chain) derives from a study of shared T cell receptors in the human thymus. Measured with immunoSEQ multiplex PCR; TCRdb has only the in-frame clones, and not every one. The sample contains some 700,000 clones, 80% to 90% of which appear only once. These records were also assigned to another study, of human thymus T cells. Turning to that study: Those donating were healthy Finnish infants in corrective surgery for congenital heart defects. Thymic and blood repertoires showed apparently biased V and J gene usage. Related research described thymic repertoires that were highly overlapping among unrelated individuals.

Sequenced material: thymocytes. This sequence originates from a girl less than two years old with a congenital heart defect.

The CDR3 loop is CATSRATGTSLQPQHF. In DNA, the CDR3 is TGTGCCACCAGCAGGGCTACAGGAACATCACTCCAGCCCCAGCATTTT. V gene TRBV15 combines with J gene TRBJ1-5, with a weak D call TRBD1 (5 bases). Per germline, CDR1 LNHNV and CDR2 YYDKDF (reference sequence). V lost 3 bases, J lost 7 bases, and 19 bases lay in between. There are 16 residues in the CDR3.